This TCR beta chain was obtained from a study of CD8 T cells in ankylosing spondylitis. Whole-study findings and limits: The disease-linked clones had a CD8+ phenotype and low blood frequencies. Matched ankylosing spondylitis synovial fluid reportedly contained a significantly enriched population of disease-linked clones. It appeared that ankylosing spondylitis blood was characterized by a TCR beta motif of several highly homologous variants.

Trimming cost V 3 bases and J 6 bases, with 11 bases left between them. In germline, CDR1 is SGDLS, CDR2 YYNGEE. The CDR3 extends over 13 amino acids. With molecular barcodes, quantitative 5'-RACE was used to make the TCR beta libraries. From the 5' RACE reads, TCRdb called clonotypes with MiXCR, one entry per CDR3 protein. Of 500,000 or so distinct CDR3 sequences listed, 5.3% were seen once; the top ten hold around 3.5%. This clonotype showed up many times. As yet, its antigen is unknown. The source is a male donor with ankylosing spondylitis. Sequenced: blood, either unsorted or a sorted T cell fraction (not recorded which). The rearrangement links TRBV9 to TRBJ2-3, with no clear D. CDR3 in amino acids: CASSAEGLDTQYF. The CDR3 nucleotides read TGTGCCAGCAGCGCCGAAGGTCTGGATACGCAGTATTTT.